Included here is one T cell receptor beta chain sequence, with context. Antigen specificity is unknown. These data originate in a study of T cell responses to AZD1222 COVID-19 vaccine. Findings and limits, study-wide: Seropositive AZD1222 recipients at baseline numbered only five or six.

The length of the CDR3 is 15 residues. CDR1 and CDR2 from the germline V gene are MNHNS and SASEGT. The junction had 9 bases not matched to a gene; V was cut back by 2 bases and J by 8 bases. The method was immunoSEQ multiplex PCR; TCRdb's version includes in-frame clones alone and lacks a portion of them. The sample shows more than 80,000 clones, approximately 84% of them seen only once. The receptor's source is an adult in good health. The sequenced sample was peripheral blood, obtained on day 0 of AZD1222 vaccination. The chain is built from TRBV6-1 and TRBJ2-1; 7 nucleotides match TRBD2. The CDR3 DNA reads TGTGCCAGCAGTGAACGGGGGAGGGCCCGCGATGAGCAGTTCTTC. Its protein product is CASSERGRARDEQFF.